Below, 16 T cell receptor beta chains from the same sample are listed, as sequenced in a study of T cells in Graves' hyperthyroidism and ophthalmopathy. Amplification yielded TCR beta CDR3 regions, with RNA transcripts as the source. First-round RT-PCR targeting the TCR CDR3 was performed with the HTBI primer set. TCRdb used MiXCR to reprocess the multiplex PCR reads, holding one entry per CDR3 protein. Of under 350,000 distinct CDR3 sequences in the sample, around 23% are singletons; the top ten hold less than 65%. What was sequenced was blood. These receptors all come from a woman aged 45 to 65 with Graves' hyperthyroidism.

This clonotype appeared many times. The rearrangement joins TRBV7-9 to TRBJ2-3; 8 bases agree with TRBD2. The germline V gene has CDR1 SEHNR and CDR2 FQNEAQ (reference sequence). The CDR3 runs 15 residues. The junction had 5 bases not matched to a gene; V was cut back by 5 bases and J by 1 base. The DNA for the CDR3 is TGTGCCAGCAGCGAAGGACTAGCTGGCACAGATACGCAGTATTTT. It encodes CASSEGLAGTDTQYF.

Ten or more counts support this clonotype. The chain carries TRBV28 and TRBJ2-7; D may be TRBD1 or TRBD2 (5 bases each). The V gene lost 5 bases and the J gene lost 3 bases, with 14 bases spanning the gap. Germline V gives CDR1 MDHEN, CDR2 SYDVKM. There are 14 residues in the CDR3. CDR3 in amino acids: CASSTPGRNYEQYF. The CDR3 DNA is TGTGCCAGCAGTACACCGGGACGGAACTACGAGCAGTACTTC.

A remark on this clonotype: Sequence at one end of the junction differs from germline and may be a read error. This chain uses TRBV7-3 with TRBJ2-3; 8 positions agree with TRBD2. Germline V gene sequence: CDR1 SGHTA, CDR2 FQGTGA. The length of the CDR3 is 16 residues. Here the CDR3 DNA reads TGTGCCAGCAGGTTAACGGCGGGGGGTGTGGGAGATACGCAGTATTTT. This encodes CASRLTAGGVGDTQYF.

This clonotype occurred many times. The rearrangement uses TRBV3-1 and TRBJ2-7; unclear D gene. V dropped 1 base and J dropped 0 bases, with 4 bases sitting between them. The CDR3 has 13 residues. Germline V gene lookup returns CDR1 LGHDT and CDR2 YNNKEL (reference sequence). CDR3 sequence: CASSQGASYEQYF. The CDR3 bases are TGTGCCAGCAGCCAAGGCGCCTCCTACGAGCAGTACTTC.

Ten or more counts support this clonotype. J is TRBJ1-3 and V is TRBV2; D call uncertain. The V end lost 8 bases, the J end lost 0 bases, and 11 bases lay between the germline ends. This CDR3 region has 14 residues. Germline-derived CDR1 and CDR2 are SNHLY and FYNNEI. Here the CDR3 DNA reads TGTGCCAGCTCGGCGGGCATCTCTGGAAACACCATATATTTT. It yields the protein CASSAGISGNTIYF.

This clonotype was observed a handful of times. The chain joins TRBV29-1 to TRBJ2-1; TRBD2 is a possible D gene (6 bases). The germline V gene has CDR1 SQVTM and CDR2 ANQGSEA. The CDR3 spans 16 residues. V gave up 2 bases and J gave up 0 bases, with 14 bases separating them. In DNA form, the CDR3 reads TGCAGCGTTGAACTCCCTTTAGCGGACTCCTACAATGAGCAGTTCTTC. Protein: CSVELPLADSYNEQFF.

This rearrangement joins TRBV6-1 to TRBJ1-1; D unresolved. The CDR3 is made up of 10 amino acids. The germline gives CDR1 MNHNS, CDR2 SASEGT. Trimming took 11 bases from V and 5 from J, leaving 9 bases between them. CDR3 nucleotide sequence: TGTGCCTCCGGCAGGACTGAAGCTTTCTTT. This codes for CASGRTEAFF.

The chain has TRBV9 and TRBJ2-2, with 9 bases matching TRBD2. Germline CDR1 SGDLS, CDR2 YYNGEE. This CDR3 comprises 16 residues. Trimming at V came to 2 bases and at J to 4 bases, leaving 6 bases not matched to a gene. The CDR3 here is CASSVTSGGLTGELFF. The CDR3 DNA sequence: TGTGCCAGCAGCGTGACTAGCGGAGGCCTCACCGGGGAGCTGTTTTTT.

V gene TRBV6-1 combines with J gene TRBJ2-5; 8 bases agree with TRBD1. Losses at the gene ends were 5 bases for V and 5 bases for J; bases not matched to a gene: 4. Germline CDR1 and CDR2: MNHNS and SASEGT. The CDR3 runs to 13 residues. CDR3 nucleotide sequence: TGTGCCAGCAGTAACAGGGGGTGGGAGACCCAGTACTTC. This encodes CASSNRGWETQYF.

In this sample, this clonotype turned up many times. The chain links TRBV13 to TRBJ1-6; no clear D. Germline CDR1 is PRHDT and CDR2 is FYEKMQ (reference sequence). Trimming took 5 bases from V and 8 from J, leaving 10 bases between them. The CDR3 totals 13 residues. The CDR3 loop is CASSRNWDSPLHF. Written as DNA, the CDR3 is TGTGCCAGCAGCAGGAACTGGGATTCACCCCTCCACTTT.

This clonotype was seen repeatedly, ten times or more. The genes are TRBV3-1 and TRBJ2-7; D gene unclear. The length of the CDR3 is 14 residues. The germline gives CDR1 LGHDT, CDR2 YNNKEL (reference sequence). Trimming shortened V by 1 base and J by 3 bases, and 10 bases separated the two germline ends. The CDR3 spells CASSQAYRDYEQYF. For the CDR3, the DNA is TGTGCCAGCAGCCAAGCCTACAGAGACTACGAGCAGTACTTC.

The sample holds one count of this clonotype. The chain carries TRBV6-1 and TRBJ1-6; the match to TRBD1 covers 9 bases. V shed 6 bases, J shed 10 bases, and the junction held 4 bases outside the gene matches. This CDR3 comprises 13 residues. Germline CDR1 and CDR2: MNHNS and SASEGT. The CDR3 is CASRRTGGSPLHF. The CDR3 coding sequence is TGTGCCAGCAGGAGAACAGGGGGCTCACCCCTCCACTTT.

The table lists this clonotype with a few counts. In nucleotides, the CDR3 is TGTGCCAGCAGTCTTCGAGAGAGCCTTCTAGCCAAAAACATTCAGTACTTC. This sequence encodes CASSLRESLLAKNIQYF. The J gene is TRBJ2-4, the V gene TRBV28, with unresolved D. V gave up 5 bases and J gave up 0 bases, with 17 bases separating them. Germline assignment: CDR1 MDHEN and CDR2 SYDVKM. This CDR3 is 17 amino acids long.

This clonotype was counted at least ten times. The rearrangement links TRBV7-2 to TRBJ1-1; D not resolved. CDR3 length: 12 amino acids. The V gene lost 4 bases and the J gene lost 8 bases, with 11 bases spanning the gap. Germline lookup yields CDR1 SGHTA and CDR2 FQGNSA. The CDR3 loop is CASSSYSREAFF. The CDR3 coding sequence is TGTGCCAGCAGCTCTTACTCAAGGGAAGCTTTCTTT.

Concerning this clonotype: This sequence may be a read error, since a much larger clone differs from it by one base. V usage is TRBV5-8 and J usage is TRBJ2-1, with D perhaps matching TRBD2 (5 bases). The CDR3 is 16 amino acids. Germline V CDR1 and CDR2: SGHTS, YDEGEE. V lost 1 base and J 1 base, leaving 12 bases between the germline ends. In DNA, the CDR3 is TGTGCCAGCAGCTTGCGGAGGATTGGATCCTACAATGAGCAGTTCTTC. This sequence encodes CASSLRRIGSYNEQFF.

This clonotype was seen only a few times. In DNA form, the CDR3 reads TGTGCCACCAGTGATTATAGCGGGAGTACAGATACGCAGTATTTT. Translating gives CATSDYSGSTDTQYF. This chain connects TRBV24-1 to TRBJ2-3; TRBD2 aligns across 9 bases. In germline, CDR1 is KGHDR, CDR2 SFDVKD. V shed 2 bases, J shed 3 bases, and the junction held 2 bases outside the gene matches. This CDR3 is 15 amino acids long.